This TCR beta chain originates from a study of PD-1 blockade in classical Hodgkin lymphoma. Study results and limitations: Newly diagnosed patients were said to have less baseline TCR diversity than healthy donors did. Newly diagnosed patients and complete responders had comparable diversity at baseline.

Some clones are missing from TCRdb's copy, which holds only in-frame ones; the method was immunoSEQ multiplex PCR. The sample contains tens of thousands of clones, 60% to 85% of which appear only once. Worth noting for this clone: What it binds is not known.

Relapses following autologous stem cell transplantation were seen in all patients, with brentuximab vedotin exposure varying. The CDR3 extends over 16 amino acids. Trimming shortened V by 4 bases and J by 0 bases, and 12 bases separated the two germline ends. The germline gives CDR1 MGHRA, CDR2 YSYEKL. This receptor was obtained from a human donor with classical Hodgkin lymphoma. The chain links TRBV4-1 to TRBJ1-4; the D is unclear. This material consisted of peripheral blood mononuclear cells (PBMCs), taken before the second cycle of nivolumab. For the CDR3, the DNA is TGCGCCAGCAGCCCCGAGGGCCGCTCAACTAATGAAAAACTGTTTTTT. It yields the protein CASSPEGRSTNEKLFF.